This TCR beta chain is from a study of cytomegalovirus exposure and HLA in healthy donors. Whole-study findings and limits: Reports state that TCR beta sequences accurately predicted most subjects' HLA-A and HLA-B alleles.

Germline CDR1 is SEHNR and CDR2 is FQNEAQ (reference sequence). The CDR3 runs 14 residues. Deletions cut 3 bases from V and 5 bases from J, with 13 bases between. PCR was performed using 60 Vbeta and 13 Jbeta primers. Generated by immunoSEQ multiplex PCR, the TCRdb table keeps only in-frame clones and is missing some. There are tens of thousands of clones in the sample; approximately 88% occur only once, and around 2.3% lies in the top ten. Details on this clone: As yet, its antigen is unknown.

The TCR originated in a young man in good health and CMV-seronegative. The V call is TRBV7-9, the J call TRBJ2-5; D not certain. Sequencing input: PBMCs. CDR3: CASSFVMTGETQYF. In DNA, the CDR3 is TGTGCCAGCAGCTTCGTAATGACCGGGGAGACCCAGTACTTC.